The 31 T cell receptor beta chains given below trace back to one sample, sequenced in a study of blood T cell repertoires in COVID-19 (dated by TCRdb to the early 2020s). The library was produced with the immunoSEQ multiplex PCR assay. TCRdb limited this immuneACCESS table to in-frame rearrangements with V and J called. A share of clones is missing; checked studies link under half to unresolved V genes, and the rest is unexplained. The sample table records about 65,000 clones; roughly four fifths of these occur just once. 14% to 15% of the sample belongs to the ten largest clones. The sample comprised peripheral blood. These receptor sequences come from a man older than 75 with acute or convalescent COVID-19.

The V gene is TRBV18, the J gene TRBJ2-2; 7 bases map to TRBD1. Germline assignment: CDR1 KGHSH and CDR2 LQKENI. J was trimmed by 4 bases and V by 4 bases; bases with no gene match: 18. The CDR3 has 19 amino acids. The CDR3 DNA reads as TGTGCCAGCTCACTCCAGGCCCTGAGGGGGCGGGCGACCACCGGGGAGCTGTTTTTT. It specifies CASSLQALRGRATTGELFF.

The chain is built from TRBV14 and TRBJ1-2; D unclear. The length of the CDR3 is 14 residues. V was shortened by 0 bases and J by 4 bases, with 9 bases between the two germline ends. Germline V CDR1 and CDR2: SGHDN, FVKESK. The CDR3 DNA sequence: TGTGCCAGCAGCCAAGATCCCGCCAGCTATGGCTACACCTTC. This codes for CASSQDPASYGYTF. Complete variable domain (other parts from reference TRBV14 and TRBJ1-2): EAGVTQFPSHSVIEKGQTVTLRCDPISGHDNLYWYRRVMGKEIKFLLHFVKESKQDESGMPNNRFLAERTGGTYSTLKVQPAELEDSGVYFCASSQDPASYGYTFGSGTRLTVV.

This rearrangement joins TRBV19 to TRBJ1-1; D call uncertain. This CDR3 is 15 amino acids long. Looked up from germline, CDR1 is LNHDA and CDR2 is SQIVND (reference sequence). The V end was cut by 0 bases, the J end by 1 base, with 9 bases between. The CDR3 is CASSIDQGENTEAFF. CDR3 bases: TGTGCCAGTAGTATAGATCAAGGAGAGAACACTGAAGCTTTCTTT.

The chain joins TRBV30 to TRBJ1-2, with D possibly TRBD1 on 6 matching bases. The ends were cut back, 1 base at V and 3 bases at J, with 9 bases in the middle. CDR3 length: 13 residues. Germline values: CDR1 GTSNPN, CDR2 SVGIG (reference sequence). CDR3 sequence: CAWSEDRYYGYTF. CDR3 coding DNA: TGTGCCTGGAGTGAGGACAGATACTATGGCTACACCTTC.

The chain joins TRBV29-1 to TRBJ1-2; 9 nucleotides match TRBD1. CDR1 and CDR2 from the germline V gene are SQVTM and ANQGSEA. V lost 5 bases to trimming and J lost 0 bases; unmatched junction nucleotides: 10. The CDR3 covers 16 residues. The CDR3 loop reads CSVPATGGLSNYGYTF. The CDR3, as DNA: TGCAGCGTTCCAGCGACAGGGGGTTTGTCTAACTATGGCTACACCTTC. The entire variable domain, with the rest obtained from reference TRBV29-1 and TRBJ1-2, is as follows: SAVISQKPSRDICQRGTSLTIQCQVDSQVTMMFWYRQQPGQSLTLIATANQGSEATYESGFVIDKFPISRPNLTFSTLTVSNMSPEDSSIYLCSVPATGGLSNYGYTFGSGTRLTVV.

As DNA, the CDR3 is TGTGCCAGCAGCTCCCGAACTAGCGGGGGGGCCTACGAGCAGTACTTC. This codes for CASSSRTSGGAYEQYF. J is TRBJ2-7 and V is TRBV11-2, with 13 bases matching TRBD2. Germline trimming cut 4 bases from V and 2 bases from J; bases unmatched to any gene: 5. This CDR3 has 16 amino acids. Germline V gives CDR1 SGHAT, CDR2 FQNNGV.

In its sample, this clone was seen a few times. The chain uses TRBV9 and TRBJ1-6; D is unclear. The V gene lost 0 bases and the J gene lost 7 bases, with 8 bases spanning the gap. The CDR3 extends over 14 amino acids. Germline CDR1 reads SGDLS; CDR2 reads YYNGEE. CDR3 in amino acids: CASSVGVGNSPLHF. The CDR3 nucleotides are TGTGCCAGCAGCGTAGGTGTCGGGAATTCACCCCTCCACTTT. The full variable domain, completed using reference TRBV9 and TRBJ1-6, is DSGVTQTPKHLITATGQRVTLRCSPRSGDLSVYWYQQSLDQGLQFLIQYYNGEERAKGNILERFSAQQFPDLHSELNLSSLELGDSALYFCASSVGVGNSPLHFGNGTRLTVT.

A note on this clone: The sample contains more than one DNA sequence encoding this CDR3. This chain joins TRBV11-2 and TRBJ1-2; 7 bases map to TRBD1. Per the germline V gene, CDR1 is SGHAT and CDR2 is FQNNGV. The V segment lost 5 bases and the J segment 2 bases; nucleotides outside the gene matches: 5. This CDR3 has 14 amino acids. The CDR3, as DNA: TGTGCCAGCAGCCTATCGACAGGGAACTATGGCTACACCTTC. Translated, it gives CASSLSTGNYGYTF.

The chain carries TRBV4-1 and TRBJ1-4; 7 bases agree with TRBD1. V trimming: 6 bases; J trimming: 2 bases; junction bases outside the gene matches: 9. CDR1 MGHRA and CDR2 YSYEKL come from the germline V gene. The CDR3 totals 16 residues. The CDR3 DNA sequence: TGCGCCAGCAGTCGTCGACAGGGTGTTACTAATGAAAAACTGTTTTTT. Residues: CASSRRQGVTNEKLFF.

The chain combines TRBV19 with TRBJ1-1; D remains ambiguous. This CDR3 is 15 amino acids long. V was trimmed by 6 bases and J by 6 bases, leaving 20 bases between them. Germline lookup yields CDR1 LNHDA and CDR2 SQIVND (reference sequence). CDR3 DNA sequence: TGTGCCAGTAGCCCTGGGATCCAGCGGGTACCTGAAGCTTTCTTT. Its translation: CASSPGIQRVPEAFF. Together with reference TRBV19 and TRBJ1-1, the CDR3 gives the full variable domain: DGGITQSPKYLFRKEGQNVTLSCEQNLNHDAMYWYRQDPGQGLRLIYYSQIVNDFQKGDIAEGYSVSREKKESFPLTVTSAQKNPTAFYLCASSPGIQRVPEAFFGQGTRLTVV.

The chain combines TRBV7-9 with TRBJ2-5; 8 bases fit TRBD1. Germline V gene data show CDR1 as SEHNR and CDR2 as FQNEAQ (reference sequence). The CDR3 is 15 residues long. The junction had 10 bases not matched to a gene; V was cut back by 5 bases and J by 5 bases. The CDR3 region has the DNA TGTGCCAGCAGCCTATACAGGGGGGCTATCGAGACCCAGTACTTC. Translating gives CASSLYRGAIETQYF.

The chain combines TRBV19 with TRBJ2-5; 8 positions match TRBD2. CDR1 and CDR2 from the germline V gene are LNHDA and SQIVND (reference sequence). CDR3 length: 14 residues. With V trimmed by 5 bases and J by 5 bases, 7 bases remained unmatched. The CDR3 DNA is TGTGCCAGTAGTCCCCGGACTAGCAGGGAGACCCAGTACTTC. Its translation: CASSPRTSRETQYF.

This clone has a count of ten or more. Additional DNA sequences in this sample encode the identical CDR3. This sequence joins TRBV7-9 and TRBJ2-3; the D gene is possibly TRBD1 (5 bases). This CDR3 is 14 amino acids long. Trimming left V 1 base short and J 0 bases short, with 5 bases between. CDR1 is SEHNR and CDR2 is FQNEAQ in the germline V gene (reference sequence). The CDR3 nucleotides are TGTGCCAGCAGCTTAGAGGGGAGCACAGATACGCAGTATTTT. It specifies CASSLEGSTDTQYF.

This chain joins TRBV29-1 and TRBJ2-7; D possibly corresponds to TRBD2 (6 bases). Trimming cost V 3 bases and J 6 bases, with 9 bases left between them. Germline loops: CDR1 SQVTM, CDR2 ANQGSEA. CDR3 length equals 11 residues. The CDR3 loop reads CSVEGGSEQYF. CDR3 DNA: TGCAGCGTTGAGGGGGGTTCCGAGCAGTACTTC.

The V gene is TRBV6-5, the J gene TRBJ1-5, with 8 bases identical to TRBD1. The CDR3 contains 15 residues. CDR1 and CDR2 from the germline V gene are MNHEY and SVGAGI. V shed 7 bases, J shed 0 bases, and the junction held 5 bases outside the gene matches. The CDR3 DNA is TGTGCCAGCACCGGACAGGGCTATAGCAATCAGCCCCAGCATTTT. Protein: CASTGQGYSNQPQHF.

The rearrangement links TRBV2 to TRBJ1-2; 8 nucleotides line up with TRBD1. Germline CDR1 SNHLY, CDR2 FYNNEI. The V and J ends lost 3 bases and 1 base, in that order; junction bases with no gene match: 4. The CDR3 covers 15 residues. CDR3 sequence: CASSENRGSNYGYTF. The CDR3 coding sequence is TGTGCCAGCAGTGAGAACAGGGGGAGTAACTATGGCTACACCTTC.

The rearrangement links TRBV5-4 to TRBJ1-1; tentatively, D is TRBD1 (5 bases). The V end lost 0 bases, the J end lost 3 bases, and 15 bases lay between the germline ends. This CDR3 is 16 amino acids long. CDR1 SGHNT and CDR2 YYREEE come from the germline V gene (reference sequence). CDR3 nucleotide sequence: TGTGCCAGCAGCTTGGCCCCGACAGTGGGCGACACTGAAGCTTTCTTT. This encodes CASSLAPTVGDTEAFF.

This clone was observed a single time. The rearrangement joins TRBV2 to TRBJ1-2, with unresolved D. Germline V lookup: CDR1 SNHLY, CDR2 FYNNEI. Trimming left V 7 bases short and J 9 bases short, with 18 bases between. The CDR3 runs to 13 residues. In DNA form, the CDR3 reads TGTGCCAGCATGGGCAGATCCCAATTGCGCTACACCTTC. Residues: CASMGRSQLRYTF.

The J gene is TRBJ2-7, the V gene TRBV11-3; possible D gene TRBD2, 5 bases. The CDR3 consists of 12 residues. CDR1 is SGHNT and CDR2 is YENEEA in the germline V gene. Trimming took off 5 bases at V and 6 bases at J, with 11 bases between the two ends. This CDR3 reads CASSLGEGEQYF. The CDR3 DNA is TGTGCCAGCAGCCTTGGCGAGGGCGAGCAGTACTTC.

The chain combines TRBV6-5 with TRBJ1-1; TRBD1 matches 8 bases. Unmatched junction bases numbered 3, after V lost 2 bases and J lost 1 base. Germline-derived CDR1 and CDR2 are MNHEY and SVGAGI. This CDR3 comprises 15 residues. CDR3 sequence reads: CASSYGGQANTEAFF. The CDR3, as DNA: TGTGCCAGCAGTTACGGGGGACAGGCGAACACTGAAGCTTTCTTT.

This clone came up a few times. The chain links TRBV30 to TRBJ1-3; 9 nucleotides agree with TRBD1. V lost 4 bases to trimming and J lost 4 bases; unmatched junction nucleotides: 14. The CDR3 has 17 amino acids. Germline V gene lookup returns CDR1 GTSNPN and CDR2 SVGIG (reference sequence). Written as DNA, the CDR3 is TGTGCCTGGAAGGCAGGGGGGACAGGGTCTAGGGGAAACACCATATATTTT. Its protein product is CAWKAGGTGSRGNTIYF.

The CDR3, as DNA: TGCGCCAGCAGTTCGGGACTAGCGGGGGATTTAAATGAGCAGTTCTTC. Protein sequence: CASSSGLAGDLNEQFF. The chain has TRBV5-1 and TRBJ2-1; 14 bases agree with TRBD2. Germline V gives CDR1 SGHRS, CDR2 YFSETQ. This CDR3 has 16 amino acids. After removal of 5 bases from V and 7 bases from J, the junction contained 8 bases not matched to a gene.

The rearrangement joins TRBV5-4 to TRBJ2-3, with TRBD2 matching over 10 bases. The CDR3 covers 14 residues. V trimming: 7 bases; J trimming: 5 bases; junction bases outside the gene matches: 7. Germline V lookup: CDR1 SGHNT, CDR2 YYREEE (reference sequence). For the CDR3, the DNA is TGTGCCAGCCGACAAGCGGGGGGGCTAGATACGCAGTATTTT. Amino acids: CASRQAGGLDTQYF. The entire variable domain, with the rest obtained from reference TRBV5-4 and TRBJ2-3, is as follows: ETGVTQSPTHLIKTRGQQVTLRCSSQSGHNTVSWYQQALGQGPQFIFQYYREEENGRGNFPPRFSGLQFPNYSSELNVNALELDDSALYLCASRQAGGLDTQYFGPGTRLTVL.

This clone is a singleton in its sample. V usage is TRBV18 and J usage is TRBJ1-1; a weak D match, TRBD1 (5 bases). Deletions cut 5 bases from V and 1 base from J, with 29 bases between. The CDR3 spans 20 residues. Germline assignment: CDR1 KGHSH and CDR2 LQKENI. The CDR3 is CASSSLNREPGRSGNTEAFF. The CDR3 nucleotides are TGTGCCAGCTCATCGCTTAATAGAGAGCCAGGGCGTAGCGGGAACACTGAAGCTTTCTTT.

The chain has TRBV18 and TRBJ1-5; no clear D gene. The CDR3 runs 13 residues. Germline V gives CDR1 KGHSH, CDR2 LQKENI. The V end was cut by 3 bases, the J end by 5 bases, with 8 bases between. This CDR3 reads CASSPSGDQPQHF. The CDR3 nucleotides are TGTGCCAGCTCACCTTCCGGGGATCAGCCCCAGCATTTT.

CDR3 bases: TGTGCCAGCTCACCCGAGCAGGAAAACGTCCTGACTTTC. Its translation is CASSPEQENVLTF. This sequence joins TRBV18 and TRBJ2-6; D gene unclear. The CDR3 sequence is 13 residues long. V dropped 3 bases and J dropped 10 bases, with 10 bases sitting between them. Germline V lookup: CDR1 KGHSH, CDR2 LQKENI.

V and J are TRBV3-1 (or the pseudogene TRBV3-2) and TRBJ1-1, with unresolved D. Germline-derived CDR1 and CDR2 are LGHDT and YNNKEL (reference sequence). V lost 4 bases and J lost 1, with 10 bases in between. This CDR3 spans 14 amino acids. CDR3 loop: CASSRSGRNTEAFF. In DNA form, the CDR3 reads TGTGCCAGCAGCCGATCCGGGAGGAACACTGAAGCTTTCTTT.

This clone was found once. This rearrangement joins TRBV2 to TRBJ1-2; TRBD1 matches at 8 bases. V lost 4 bases, J lost 8 bases, and 6 bases stayed unmatched. Germline loops: CDR1 SNHLY, CDR2 FYNNEI. The CDR3 consists of 13 residues. CDR3 DNA: TGTGCCAGCAGTGCAGGGGGCGCTTGGGGCTACACCTTC. It codes for CASSAGGAWGYTF.

The sample holds a few counts of this clone. The V gene is TRBV5-1, the J gene TRBJ1-1, with D possibly TRBD1 on 5 matching bases. In germline, CDR1 is SGHRS, CDR2 YFSETQ. V was clipped by 4 bases and J by 3 bases, with 10 bases between them. CDR3 length: 13 amino acids. CDR3 nucleotides: TGCGCCAGCAGCCCAGACAGCTACACTGAAGCTTTCTTT. Translating it yields CASSPDSYTEAFF.

This chain connects TRBV9 to TRBJ2-5, with 7 positions matching TRBD1. Unmatched junction bases numbered 8, after V lost 1 base and J lost 5 bases. From germline, CDR1 is SGDLS and CDR2 YYNGEE. The CDR3 is made up of 15 amino acids. The DNA for the CDR3 is TGTGCCAGCAGCGTATTTGAGGGGGCAAGGGAGACCCAGTACTTC. Translated: CASSVFEGARETQYF.

This clone was detected only once. This sequence joins TRBV21-1 and TRBJ2-7; the D call of TRBD2 is as the table states it, not checked on the DNA. TRBV21-1 is listed as a pseudogene. The CDR3 runs 12 residues. In nucleotides, the CDR3 is TGTGCCAGCAGCAGGGCCTCGGGGGAGCAGTACTTC. Translated: CASSRASGEQYF.